This T cell receptor (beta chain) comes out of a study of beta chain features in type 1 diabetes listed by TCRdb under 2018. Regarding the research as a whole: Mean age, gender distribution, total cell number and subset yield did not differ between patients and healthy donors. A total of approximately 99,000,000 sorted cells were examined across all samples, and RNA yield correlated strongly with the number of cells per subset. In the study, TCRB repertoires of sorted circulating CD4+ T cell subsets from recently diagnosed type 1 diabetes patients were compared with those of matched healthy donors. Naive and central memory subsets were obtained from all 30 or so donors, but regulatory and stem cell-like memory subsets were isolated from only 8 patients and roughly eight healthy donors. Beyond this particular receptor, the publication reports: At VDJ recombination sites, type 1 diabetes patients had fewer insertions and more deleted nucleotides, which implies abnormalities in thymic rearrangement. Because cDNA was sequenced instead of genomic DNA, activated cells with high expression could be over-represented, although the groups did not differ in activation or CD3 levels. Naive, central memory and regulatory TCRB repertoires appeared to be more alike among patients than among healthy donors. Shorter templates might be favored by PCR, yet because patient and control samples were amplified and corrected together, any such skew would affect both groups equally. HLA sub-analyses involved small numbers of individuals, so any influence of HLA type on TCRB rearrangement remained unresolved. A moderate but significant shortening of TCRB CDR3 length was observed in type 1 diabetes patients in all four CD4+ subsets.

Each donor gave one peripheral blood draw, averaging approximately 0.12 L, which was collected into heparinised tubes. A BD FACSAria II was used to sort naive, central memory, regulatory and stem cell-like memory CD4+ T cells with a panel that included CD45RO, CCR7, CD25, CD127, CD95 and CD27. A purity above 95% was achieved for all sorted populations. PBMCs were separated immediately by Lymphoprep density gradient centrifugation and were stained directly, without being cultured. Samples were stained and sorted in pairs, with one healthy donor and one patient per experiment, so that batch effects were minimized. On this clone itself: The antigen it recognizes is unknown. The input lacks base qualities; no much larger clone sits a single base away.

The entire isolated RNA was reverse transcribed using the High Capacity cDNA Reverse Transcription Kit, and thus expressed TCRB transcripts were sequenced. Deep immunoSEQ sequencing was applied to naive, central memory and regulatory T cell samples, giving an average of about 3.57 million total reads per sample. Sorted cells were lysed in RLT buffer, and RNA was extracted using DNase-treated RNeasy Micro or Mini kits according to cell number. Each cell subset was processed on its own to prevent cross-contamination, while patient and healthy donor samples were processed together. Using the immunoSEQ multiplex PCR, TCRB sequences were amplified from cDNA into 87-bp fragments spanning the CDR3 region. The amplicons were sequenced using the Illumina HiSeq platform. Under the source paper's analysis protocol: Synthetic template baselines were used to correct PCR bias computationally, reads within Hamming distance 2 were collapsed, and singletons that could not be merged were discarded. By aligning reads against IMGT, V, D and J genes, CDR3 length, and insertions or deletions at six rearrangement sites were assigned. Within each subset, clonotype counts were normalized to sorted cell number, after which true diversity and Gini coefficients were computed with the tcR R package. The overlap coefficient, calculated on TCRB nucleotide sequences, was used to measure repertoire sharing. TCRdb obtained this table from immuneACCESS and retained in-frame rearrangements with V and J assigned. These tables miss some clones; where compared with another copy, unresolved V genes account for less than half of the shortfall, and the remainder is unexplained. The V and J calls and the clone size are those of that table, but D and trimming were determined from the DNA. The sample table holds about 240,000 clones, of which roughly 30% were seen once. Of the sample, 4% falls within the top ten clones.

The germline ends are 5 bases apart after V is trimmed by 1 base and J by 5 bases. The CDR3 has 13 amino acids, counting the end cysteine and phenylalanine. This entry keeps only the CDR3 DNA: 39 bases, framed from base 1. From a lookup of the germline V gene, CDR1 and CDR2 are SGHTA and FQGNSA. The V gene is TRBV7-2 and the J gene is TRBJ2-2, with the D gene not confidently named. This TCR came from a man under 40 in good health. Specimen: central memory CD4+ T cells from blood. The bases read TGTGCCAGCAGCTTAGACGGTACCGGGGAGCTGTTTTTT. It codes for CASSLDGTGELFF.